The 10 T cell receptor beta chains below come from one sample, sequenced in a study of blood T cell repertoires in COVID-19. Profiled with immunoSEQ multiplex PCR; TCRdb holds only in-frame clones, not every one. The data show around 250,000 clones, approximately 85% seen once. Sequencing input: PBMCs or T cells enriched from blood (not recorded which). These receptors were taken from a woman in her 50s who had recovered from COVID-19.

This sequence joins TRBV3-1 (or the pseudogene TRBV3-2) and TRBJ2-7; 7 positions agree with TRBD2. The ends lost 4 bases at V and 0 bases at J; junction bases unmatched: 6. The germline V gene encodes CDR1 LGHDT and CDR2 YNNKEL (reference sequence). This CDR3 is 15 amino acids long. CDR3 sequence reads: CASSLRSGNSYEQYF. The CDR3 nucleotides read TGTGCCAGCAGCCTTCGAAGCGGGAACTCCTACGAGCAGTACTTC.

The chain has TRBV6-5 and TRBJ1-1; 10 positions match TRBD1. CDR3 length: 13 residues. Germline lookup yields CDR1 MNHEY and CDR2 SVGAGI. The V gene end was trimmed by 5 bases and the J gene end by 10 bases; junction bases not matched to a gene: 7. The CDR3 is CASSPRDRGAAFF. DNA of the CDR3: TGTGCCAGCAGTCCCCGGGACAGGGGCGCAGCTTTCTTT.

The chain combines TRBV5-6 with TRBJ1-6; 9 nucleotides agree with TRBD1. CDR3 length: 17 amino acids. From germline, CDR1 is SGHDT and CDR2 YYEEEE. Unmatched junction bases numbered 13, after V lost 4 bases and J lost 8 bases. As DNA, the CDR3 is TGTGCCAGCAGCCATCAGACAGGGGGTAGTATCGATTCACCCCTCCACTTT. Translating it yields CASSHQTGGSIDSPLHF. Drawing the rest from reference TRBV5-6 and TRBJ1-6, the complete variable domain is DAGVTQSPTHLIKTRGQQVTLRCSPKSGHDTVSWYQQALGQGPQFIFQYYEEEERQRGNFPDRFSGHQFPNYSSELNVNALLLGDSALYLCASSHQTGGSIDSPLHFGNGTRLTVT.

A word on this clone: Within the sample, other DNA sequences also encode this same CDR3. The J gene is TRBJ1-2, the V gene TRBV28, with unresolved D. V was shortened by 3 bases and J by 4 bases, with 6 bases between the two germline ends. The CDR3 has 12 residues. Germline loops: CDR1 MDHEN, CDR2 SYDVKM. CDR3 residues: CASSLAGYGYTF. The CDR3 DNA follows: TGTGCCAGCAGTTTGGCTGGCTATGGCTACACCTTC.

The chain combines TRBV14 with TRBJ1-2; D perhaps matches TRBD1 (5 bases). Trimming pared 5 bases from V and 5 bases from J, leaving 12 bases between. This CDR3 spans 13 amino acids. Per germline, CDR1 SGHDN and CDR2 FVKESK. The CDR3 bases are TGTGCCAGCAGCTACAGGAAACTTTATGGCTACACCTTC. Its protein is CASSYRKLYGYTF. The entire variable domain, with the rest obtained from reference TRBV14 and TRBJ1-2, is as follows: EAGVTQFPSHSVIEKGQTVTLRCDPISGHDNLYWYRRVMGKEIKFLLHFVKESKQDESGMPNNRFLAERTGGTYSTLKVQPAELEDSGVYFCASSYRKLYGYTFGSGTRLTVV.

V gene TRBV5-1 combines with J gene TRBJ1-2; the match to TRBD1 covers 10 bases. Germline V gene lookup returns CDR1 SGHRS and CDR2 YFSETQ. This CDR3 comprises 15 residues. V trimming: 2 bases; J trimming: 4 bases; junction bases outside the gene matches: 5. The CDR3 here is CASSFSGQGIYGYTF. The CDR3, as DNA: TGCGCCAGCAGCTTTTCGGGACAGGGGATCTATGGCTACACCTTC.

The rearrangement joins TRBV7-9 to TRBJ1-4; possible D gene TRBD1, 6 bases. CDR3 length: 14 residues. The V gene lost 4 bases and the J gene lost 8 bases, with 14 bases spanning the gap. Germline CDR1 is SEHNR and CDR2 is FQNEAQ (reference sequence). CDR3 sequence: CASSSKGQWEKLFF. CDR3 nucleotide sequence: TGTGCCAGCAGCTCAAAAGGACAGTGGGAAAAACTGTTTTTT.

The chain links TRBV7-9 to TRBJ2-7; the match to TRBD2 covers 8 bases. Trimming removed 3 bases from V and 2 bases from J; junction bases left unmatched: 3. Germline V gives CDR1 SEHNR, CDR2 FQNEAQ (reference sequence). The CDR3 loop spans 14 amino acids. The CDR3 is CASSFFSGAYEQYF. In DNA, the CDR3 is TGTGCCAGCAGCTTTTTTAGCGGGGCCTACGAGCAGTACTTC. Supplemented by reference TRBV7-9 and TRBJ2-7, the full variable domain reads DTGVSQNPRHKITKRGQNVTFRCDPISEHNRLYWYRQTLGQGPEFLTYFQNEAQLEKSRLLSDRFSAERPKGSFSTLEIQRTEQGDSAMYLCASSFFSGAYEQYFGPGTRLTVT.

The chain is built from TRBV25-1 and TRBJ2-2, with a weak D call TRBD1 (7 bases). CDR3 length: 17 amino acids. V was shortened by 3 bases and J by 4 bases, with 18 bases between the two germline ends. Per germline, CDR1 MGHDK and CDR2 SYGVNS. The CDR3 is CASSETGGTAITGELFF. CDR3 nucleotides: TGTGCCAGCAGTGAGACGGGCGGGACAGCCATCACCGGGGAGCTGTTTTTT.

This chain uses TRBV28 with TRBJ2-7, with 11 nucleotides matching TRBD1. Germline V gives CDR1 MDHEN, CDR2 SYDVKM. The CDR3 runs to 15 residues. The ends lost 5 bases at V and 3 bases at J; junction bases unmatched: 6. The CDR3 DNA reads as TGTGCCAGCAGTGGGGGACAGGGGGTGCTCTACGAGCAGTACTTC. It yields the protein CASSGGQGVLYEQYF. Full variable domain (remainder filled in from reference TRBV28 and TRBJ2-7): DVKVTQSSRYLVKRTGEKVFLECVQDMDHENMFWYRQDPGLGLRLIYFSYDVKMKEKGDIPEGYSVSREKKERFSLILESASTNQTSMYLCASSGGQGVLYEQYFGPGTRLTVT.